Listed below are T cell receptor beta chains from one sample, sequenced in a study of T cell repertoires in cytomegalovirus infection. TCRdb re-called the reads with MiXCR, one entry per CDR3 protein. The sample lists over 250,000 distinct CDR3 sequences; around 20% were seen once. These TCRs' antigens remain unknown. Sequenced here: cultured PBMCs, sampled from culture after CMV antigen stimulation. The receptors here all came from a human donor in good health (CMV status not recorded). Some clones in this sample may be carry-over from other donors' samples. The CDR3 runs from the conserved cysteine through the conserved F or W. A D gene is named only where the DNA matches it firmly. A row's size may be missing; if present it is once, few, many or a size class.

CDR3aa: CASSRAHRGTGNTIYF
CDR3nt: TGTGCCAGCAGCCGCGCACACAGGGGAACGGGAAACACCATATATTTT
v_gene: TRBV12-3/TRBV12-4
abundance: many
j_gene: TRBJ1-3
d_gene: TRBD1

CDR3aa: CASSATGQKFTEAFF
CDR3nt: TGTGCCAGTAGTGCGACGGGACAGAAGTTCACTGAAGCTTTCTTT
v_gene: TRBV19
abundance: -
j_gene: TRBJ1-1
d_gene: TRBD1

CDR3aa: CASSLAVRETSGPQHF
CDR3nt: TGTGCCAGCAGCTTAGCGGTCAGGGAGACCTCAGGGCCCCAGCATTTT
v_gene: TRBV7-8
abundance: -
j_gene: TRBJ1-5
d_gene: -

CDR3aa: CASGFQGAGELFF
CDR3nt: TGTGCTAGTGGTTTTCAGGGTGCCGGGGAGCTGTTTTTT
v_gene: TRBV12-5
abundance: -
j_gene: TRBJ2-2
d_gene: -

CDR3aa: CASSLELRNTEAFF
CDR3nt: TGTGCCAGCAGTTTAGAGTTGAGGAACACTGAAGCTTTCTTT
v_gene: TRBV27
abundance: many
j_gene: TRBJ1-1
d_gene: -

CDR3aa: CASASITGEGAFF
CDR3nt: TGTGCCAGCGCTTCAATCACAGGGGAGGGAGCTTTCTTT
v_gene: TRBV6-2/TRBV6-3
abundance: -
j_gene: TRBJ1-1
d_gene: TRBD1

CDR3aa: CSVDVTEAGNTIYF
CDR3nt: TGCAGCGTTGATGTGACAGAGGCTGGAAACACCATATATTTT
v_gene: TRBV29-1
abundance: few
j_gene: TRBJ1-3
d_gene: -

CDR3aa: CASRIVPGAEAFF
CDR3nt: TGTGCCAGTAGAATCGTCCCGGGGGCTGAAGCTTTCTTT
v_gene: TRBV19
abundance: -
j_gene: TRBJ1-1
d_gene: -

CDR3aa: CASSPPKEKLFF
CDR3nt: TGTGCCAGCAGCCCTCCGAAGGAAAAACTGTTTTTT
v_gene: TRBV7-6
abundance: -
j_gene: TRBJ1-4
d_gene: -

CDR3aa: CASSRQYTDTQYF
CDR3nt: TGTGCCAGCAGCCGACAGTACACAGATACGCAGTATTTT
v_gene: TRBV28
abundance: -
j_gene: TRBJ2-3
d_gene: -

CDR3aa: CASSLLRQGTEAFF
CDR3nt: TGTGCCAGCAGCTTATTGCGTCAGGGCACTGAAGCTTTCTTT
v_gene: TRBV7-2
abundance: -
j_gene: TRBJ1-1
d_gene: -

CDR3aa: CASSPWTGDGYGYTF
CDR3nt: TGTGCCAGCAGCCCATGGACAGGGGACGGCTATGGCTACACCTTC
v_gene: TRBV4-2
abundance: -
j_gene: TRBJ1-2
d_gene: TRBD1

CDR3aa: CAWTRQGSGYTF
CDR3nt: TGTGCCTGGACTAGACAGGGGTCTGGCTACACCTTC
v_gene: TRBV30
abundance: -
j_gene: TRBJ1-2
d_gene: TRBD1

CDR3aa: CASSGRTGGYEQYF
CDR3nt: TGTGCCAGCAGCGGACGGACAGGGGGGTACGAGCAGTACTTC
v_gene: TRBV7-6
abundance: -
j_gene: TRBJ2-7
d_gene: TRBD1

CDR3aa: CASSRTSGRVVTDTQYF
CDR3nt: TGTGCCAGCAGCCGGACTAGCGGGAGGGTCGTAACAGATACGCAGTATTTT
v_gene: TRBV6-5
abundance: -
j_gene: TRBJ2-3
d_gene: TRBD2

CDR3aa: CAWSLPGTLQKLFF
CDR3nt: TGTGCCTGGAGCCTTCCAGGCACACTGCAAAAACTGTTTTTT
v_gene: TRBV30
abundance: few
j_gene: TRBJ1-4
d_gene: -

CDR3aa: CATSEPGQGSYGYTF
CDR3nt: TGTGCCACCAGTGAGCCTGGACAGGGCAGCTATGGCTACACCTTC
v_gene: TRBV24-1
abundance: -
j_gene: TRBJ1-2
d_gene: TRBD1

CDR3aa: CATMVPSPMNTEAFF
CDR3nt: TGTGCCACCATGGTTCCCTCCCCCATGAACACTGAAGCTTTCTTT
v_gene: TRBV7-4
abundance: -
j_gene: TRBJ1-1
d_gene: -

CDR3aa: CASSPGGRLTNTEAFF
CDR3nt: TGTGCCAGCAGCCCAGGCGGCAGACTGACTAACACTGAAGCTTTCTTT
v_gene: TRBV7-2
abundance: many
j_gene: TRBJ1-1
d_gene: -

CDR3aa: CASRGQGVYGYTF
CDR3nt: TGTGCCAGCAGGGGACAGGGAGTTTATGGCTACACCTTC
v_gene: TRBV28
abundance: few
j_gene: TRBJ1-2
d_gene: TRBD1

CDR3aa: CASSHPGTKKDEQFF
CDR3nt: TGTGCCAGCAGTCATCCCGGGACTAAGAAGGATGAGCAGTTCTTC
v_gene: TRBV6-2/TRBV6-3
abundance: -
j_gene: TRBJ2-1
d_gene: TRBD2

CDR3aa: CASSPYYGTDTQYF
CDR3nt: TGTGCCAGCAGCCCCTATTACGGAACAGATACGCAGTATTTT
v_gene: TRBV7-2
abundance: few
j_gene: TRBJ2-3
d_gene: -

CDR3aa: CAISESFQGPTEAFF
CDR3nt: TGTGCCATCAGTGAGTCGTTCCAGGGGCCAACTGAAGCTTTCTTT
v_gene: TRBV10-3
abundance: few
j_gene: TRBJ1-1
d_gene: -

CDR3aa: CSAQTASGASTDTQYF
CDR3nt: TGCAGTGCTCAAACAGCTAGCGGGGCTAGCACAGATACGCAGTATTTT
v_gene: TRBV20-1
abundance: -
j_gene: TRBJ2-3
d_gene: TRBD2

CDR3aa: CAISEQARNEQFF
CDR3nt: TGTGCCATCAGTGAACAGGCCCGAAATGAGCAGTTCTTC
v_gene: TRBV10-3
abundance: few
j_gene: TRBJ2-1
d_gene: -

CDR3aa: CATSKTGGATDTQYF
CDR3nt: TGTGCCACCAGTAAAACAGGGGGGGCCACAGATACGCAGTATTTT
v_gene: TRBV24-1
abundance: -
j_gene: TRBJ2-3
d_gene: -

CDR3aa: CATSDSRFVNAQYF
CDR3nt: TGTGCCACCAGTGATTCCCGATTCGTTAATGCGCAGTATTTT
v_gene: TRBV24-1
abundance: -
j_gene: TRBJ2-3
d_gene: -

CDR3aa: CATKGRLQGSSTDTQYF
CDR3nt: TGTGCCACCAAGGGTAGACTACAGGGCTCTAGCACAGATACGCAGTATTTT
v_gene: TRBV15
abundance: -
j_gene: TRBJ2-3
d_gene: -

CDR3aa: CASSLALNQPQHF
CDR3nt: TGTGCCAGCAGCTTAGCCCTCAATCAGCCCCAGCATTTT
v_gene: TRBV7-2
abundance: many
j_gene: TRBJ1-5
d_gene: -

CDR3aa: CASSPGRFGGYTF
CDR3nt: TGTGCCAGCAGTCCGGGACGGTTCGGGGGCTACACCTTC
v_gene: TRBV28
abundance: many
j_gene: TRBJ1-2
d_gene: -

CDR3aa: CASRSGSGTDTQYF
CDR3nt: TGCGCCAGCAGGAGCGGGAGTGGAACAGATACGCAGTATTTT
v_gene: TRBV5-1
abundance: many
j_gene: TRBJ2-3
d_gene: TRBD2

CDR3aa: CASLNREETQYF
CDR3nt: TGTGCCAGCCTGAACAGGGAAGAGACCCAGTACTTC
v_gene: TRBV6-1
abundance: many
j_gene: TRBJ2-5
d_gene: -

CDR3aa: CATSLGGVRGRSNEQFF
CDR3nt: TGTGCCACAAGCTTAGGGGGCGTACGCGGGAGATCGAATGAGCAGTTCTTC
v_gene: TRBV19
abundance: few
j_gene: TRBJ2-1
d_gene: -

CDR3aa: CASSKNGQGPYNEQFF
CDR3nt: TGTGCCAGCAGCAAAAATGGACAGGGGCCCTACAATGAGCAGTTCTTC
v_gene: TRBV7-2
abundance: many
j_gene: TRBJ2-1
d_gene: TRBD1

CDR3aa: CASSWTGGLAGSYEQYF
CDR3nt: TGCGCCAGCAGTTGGACAGGAGGACTAGCGGGATCCTACGAGCAGTACTTC
v_gene: TRBV5-1
abundance: -
j_gene: TRBJ2-7
d_gene: TRBD2

CDR3aa: CASSRTGASSGANVLTF
CDR3nt: TGTGCCAGCAGCCGGACAGGGGCTAGCTCTGGGGCCAACGTCCTGACTTTC
v_gene: TRBV7-2
abundance: many
j_gene: TRBJ2-6
d_gene: TRBD1

CDR3aa: CATSDSDRTAQYF
CDR3nt: TGTGCCACCAGTGATTCCGACAGGACGGCCCAGTACTTC
v_gene: TRBV24-1
abundance: few
j_gene: TRBJ2-5
d_gene: -

CDR3aa: CASSLTAGNYNEQFF
CDR3nt: TGTGCCAGCAGTTTAACGGCGGGAAACTACAATGAGCAGTTCTTC
v_gene: TRBV28
abundance: few
j_gene: TRBJ2-1
d_gene: -

CDR3aa: CASSLVDPKGYGYTF
CDR3nt: TGTGCCAGCAGCTTGGTCGACCCTAAGGGGTATGGCTACACCTTC
v_gene: TRBV5-4
abundance: -
j_gene: TRBJ1-2
d_gene: -

CDR3aa: CASSPGGPKIDGYTF
CDR3nt: TGTGCCAGCAGCCCGGGTGGACCAAAAATAGATGGCTACACCTTC
v_gene: TRBV5-4
abundance: -
j_gene: TRBJ1-2
d_gene: -

CDR3aa: CASSYAGDSEAFF
CDR3nt: TGTGCCAGCAGCTATGCAGGGGACTCTGAAGCTTTCTTT
v_gene: TRBV7-8
abundance: many
j_gene: TRBJ1-1
d_gene: -

CDR3aa: CASSQTTEGREKLFF
CDR3nt: TGCGCCAGCAGCCAAACCACGGAAGGCCGAGAAAAACTGTTTTTT
v_gene: TRBV4-3
abundance: few
j_gene: TRBJ1-4
d_gene: -

CDR3aa: CASSWTSGAYEQYF
CDR3nt: TGTGCCAGCAGCTGGACTAGCGGAGCCTACGAGCAGTACTTC
v_gene: TRBV7-2
abundance: many
j_gene: TRBJ2-7
d_gene: TRBD2

CDR3aa: CASSLVGGSSYNEQFF
CDR3nt: TGTGCCAGCAGCTTAGTTGGCGGGAGCTCCTACAATGAGCAGTTCTTC
v_gene: TRBV7-6
abundance: many
j_gene: TRBJ2-1
d_gene: TRBD2

CDR3aa: CASSPSNRGLSYEQYF
CDR3nt: TGCGCCAGCAGCCCCTCTAACAGGGGGCTCTCCTACGAGCAGTACTTC
v_gene: TRBV5-1
abundance: few
j_gene: TRBJ2-7
d_gene: TRBD1

CDR3aa: CASSFHDEQFF
CDR3nt: TGTGCCAGCAGCTTTCATGATGAGCAGTTCTTC
v_gene: TRBV7-2
abundance: -
j_gene: TRBJ2-1
d_gene: -

CDR3aa: CASSFRTGGNEQFF
CDR3nt: TGTGCCAGCAGTTTCCGGACAGGCGGGAATGAGCAGTTCTTC
v_gene: TRBV27
abundance: few
j_gene: TRBJ2-1
d_gene: TRBD1

CDR3aa: CASGAGDTGELFF
CDR3nt: TGTGCCAGCGGGGCCGGGGACACCGGGGAGCTGTTTTTT
v_gene: TRBV3-1
abundance: -
j_gene: TRBJ2-2
d_gene: -

CDR3aa: CASSLKPSAHYGYTF
CDR3nt: TGTGCCAGCAGTCTGAAACCCTCCGCTCACTATGGCTACACCTTC
v_gene: TRBV27
abundance: -
j_gene: TRBJ1-2
d_gene: -

CDR3aa: CASSFNLAGGETQYF
CDR3nt: TGTGCCAGCAGTTTCAACCTAGCGGGAGGGGAGACCCAGTACTTC
v_gene: TRBV27
abundance: few
j_gene: TRBJ2-5
d_gene: TRBD2

CDR3aa: CASSQGNVYGYTF
CDR3nt: TGTGCCAGCAGCCAGGGGAACGTATATGGCTACACCTTC
v_gene: TRBV7-8
abundance: many
j_gene: TRBJ1-2
d_gene: -

CDR3aa: CASRPGLAGSHEQFF
CDR3nt: TGTGCCAGCAGGCCGGGACTAGCGGGATCGCATGAGCAGTTCTTC
v_gene: TRBV6-2/TRBV6-3
abundance: -
j_gene: TRBJ2-1
d_gene: TRBD2